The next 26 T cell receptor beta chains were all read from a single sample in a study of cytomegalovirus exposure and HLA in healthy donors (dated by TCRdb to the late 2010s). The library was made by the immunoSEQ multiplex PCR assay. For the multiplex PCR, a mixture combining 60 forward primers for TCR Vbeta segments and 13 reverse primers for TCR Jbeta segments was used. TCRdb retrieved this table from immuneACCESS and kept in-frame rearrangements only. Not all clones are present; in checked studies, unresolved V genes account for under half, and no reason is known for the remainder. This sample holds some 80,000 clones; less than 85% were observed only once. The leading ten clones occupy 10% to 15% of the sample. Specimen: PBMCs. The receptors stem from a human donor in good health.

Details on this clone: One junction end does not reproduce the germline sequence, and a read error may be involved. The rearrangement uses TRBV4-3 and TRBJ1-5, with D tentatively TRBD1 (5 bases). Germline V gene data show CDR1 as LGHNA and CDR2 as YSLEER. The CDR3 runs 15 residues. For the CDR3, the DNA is TGCGCCAGCAGCCAAGATATGGGAGGGGTTCAGCCCCAGAATTTT. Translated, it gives CASSQDMGGVQPQNF.

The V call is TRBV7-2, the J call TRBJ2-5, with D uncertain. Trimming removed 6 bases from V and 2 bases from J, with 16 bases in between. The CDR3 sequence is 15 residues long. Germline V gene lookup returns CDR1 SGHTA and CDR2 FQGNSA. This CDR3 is CASRSPWATQETQYF. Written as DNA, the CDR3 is TGTGCCAGCAGGTCCCCATGGGCTACGCAAGAGACCCAGTACTTC. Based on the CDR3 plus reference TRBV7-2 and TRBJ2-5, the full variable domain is GAGVSQSPSNKVTEKGKDVELRCDPISGHTALYWYRQSLGQGLEFLIYFQGNSAPDKSGLPSDRFSAERTGGSVSTLTIQRTQQEDSAVYLCASRSPWATQETQYFGPGTRLLVL.

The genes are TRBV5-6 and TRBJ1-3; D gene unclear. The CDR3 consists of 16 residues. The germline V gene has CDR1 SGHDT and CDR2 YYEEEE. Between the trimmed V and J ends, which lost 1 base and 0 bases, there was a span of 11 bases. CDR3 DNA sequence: TGTGCCAGCAGCTTGCGGGGTCTAGACTCTGGAAACACCATATATTTT. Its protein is CASSLRGLDSGNTIYF.

CDR3 protein: CARTGAEQYF. CDR3 in DNA: TGCGCCAGGACAGGGGCCGAGCAGTACTTC. This chain links TRBV23-1 with TRBJ2-7; 8 nucleotides align to TRBD1. TRBV23-1 is labeled an ORF, and its function is uncertain. This CDR3 spans 10 amino acids. V gave up 9 bases and J gave up 6 bases; unmatched junction bases: 1.

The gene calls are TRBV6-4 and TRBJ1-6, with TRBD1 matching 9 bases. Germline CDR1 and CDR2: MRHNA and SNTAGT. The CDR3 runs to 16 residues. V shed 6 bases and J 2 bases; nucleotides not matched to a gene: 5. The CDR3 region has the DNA TGTGCCAGCAGAAGGGACAGGGCGGCCTATAATTCACCCCTCCACTTT. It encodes CASRRDRAAYNSPLHF.

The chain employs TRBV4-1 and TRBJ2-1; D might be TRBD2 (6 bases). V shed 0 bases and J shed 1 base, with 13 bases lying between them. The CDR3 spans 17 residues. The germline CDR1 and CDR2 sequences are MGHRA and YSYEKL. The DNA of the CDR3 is TGCGCCAGCAGCCAAGATAGTTTGGGGGGATCCTACAATGAGCAGTTCTTC. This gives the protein CASSQDSLGGSYNEQFF.

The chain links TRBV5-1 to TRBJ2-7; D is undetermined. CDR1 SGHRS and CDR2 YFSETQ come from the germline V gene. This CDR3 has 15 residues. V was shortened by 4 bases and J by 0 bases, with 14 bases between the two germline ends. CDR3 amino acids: CASSPMRSPSYEQYF. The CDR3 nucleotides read TGCGCCAGCAGCCCTATGAGGTCCCCCTCCTACGAGCAGTACTTC.

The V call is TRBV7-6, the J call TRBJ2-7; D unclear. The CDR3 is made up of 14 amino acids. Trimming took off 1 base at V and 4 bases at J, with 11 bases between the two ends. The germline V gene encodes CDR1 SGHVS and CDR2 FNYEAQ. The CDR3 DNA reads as TGTGCCAGCAGCTTAGACCTCGGTTGGTACGAGCAGTACTTC. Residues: CASSLDLGWYEQYF. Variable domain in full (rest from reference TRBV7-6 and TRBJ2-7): GAGVSQSPRYKVTKRGQDVALRCDPISGHVSLYWYRQALGQGPEFLTYFNYEAQQDKSGLPNDRFSAERPEGSISTLTIQRTEQRDSAMYRCASSLDLGWYEQYFGPGTRLTVT.

In DNA form, the CDR3 reads TGTGCCAGCAGCTTATCAGGCAGGGGGCGCGACCCTGAAGCTTTCTTT. It specifies CASSLSGRGRDPEAFF. The V call is TRBV5-4, the J call TRBJ1-1, with 8 bases identical to TRBD1. The CDR3 is 16 amino acids. Germline-derived CDR1 and CDR2 are SGHNT and YYREEE (reference sequence). V dropped 2 bases and J dropped 6; count of bases not matched to a gene: 12.

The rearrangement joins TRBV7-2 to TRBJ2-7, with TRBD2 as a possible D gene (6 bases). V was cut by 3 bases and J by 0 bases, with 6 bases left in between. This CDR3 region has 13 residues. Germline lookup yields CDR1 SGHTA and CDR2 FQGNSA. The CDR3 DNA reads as TGTGCCAGCAGCTTGGGACTCTCCTACGAGCAGTACTTC. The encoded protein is CASSLGLSYEQYF. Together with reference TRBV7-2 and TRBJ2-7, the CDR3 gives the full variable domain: GAGVSQSPSNKVTEKGKDVELRCDPISGHTALYWYRQSLGQGLEFLIYFQGNSAPDKSGLPSDRFSAERTGGSVSTLTIQRTQQEDSAVYLCASSLGLSYEQYFGPGTRLTVT.

CDR3 DNA: TGTGCCAGCAGCCCTCGGGAGGGCCATGGCTACACCTTC. Encoded protein: CASSPREGHGYTF. V gene TRBV6-5 combines with J gene TRBJ1-2; D is unresolved. Germline V CDR1 and CDR2: MNHEY, SVGAGI. The CDR3 runs 13 residues. V was trimmed by 6 bases and J by 6 bases, leaving 14 bases between them.

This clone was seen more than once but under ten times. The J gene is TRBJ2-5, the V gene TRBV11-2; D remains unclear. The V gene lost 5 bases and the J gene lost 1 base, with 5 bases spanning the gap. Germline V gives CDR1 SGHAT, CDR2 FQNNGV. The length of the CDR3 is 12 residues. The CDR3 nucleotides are TGTGCCAGCAGCCAATCCCAAGAGACCCAGTACTTC. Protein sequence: CASSQSQETQYF.

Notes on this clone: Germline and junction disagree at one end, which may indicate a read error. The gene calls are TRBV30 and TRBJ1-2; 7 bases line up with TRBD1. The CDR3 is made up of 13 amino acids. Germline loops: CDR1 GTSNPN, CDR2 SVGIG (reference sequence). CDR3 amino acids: CAWSKRQGEGYPF. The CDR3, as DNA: TGTGCCTGGAGTAAGCGACAGGGAGAGGGCTACCCCTTC.

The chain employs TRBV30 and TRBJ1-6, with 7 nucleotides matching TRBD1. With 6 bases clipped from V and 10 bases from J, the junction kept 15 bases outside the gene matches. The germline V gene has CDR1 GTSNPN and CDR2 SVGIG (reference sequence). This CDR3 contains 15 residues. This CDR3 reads CACRPAGGLTSPLHF. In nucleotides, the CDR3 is TGTGCCTGCCGTCCGGCAGGGGGGTTAACGTCACCCCTCCACTTT.

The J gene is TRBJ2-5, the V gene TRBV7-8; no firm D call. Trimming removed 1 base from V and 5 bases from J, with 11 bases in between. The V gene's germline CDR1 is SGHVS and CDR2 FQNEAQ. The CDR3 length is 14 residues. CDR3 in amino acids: CASSLGVLRETQYF. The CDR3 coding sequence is TGTGCCAGCAGCTTAGGAGTGCTGAGGGAGACCCAGTACTTC.

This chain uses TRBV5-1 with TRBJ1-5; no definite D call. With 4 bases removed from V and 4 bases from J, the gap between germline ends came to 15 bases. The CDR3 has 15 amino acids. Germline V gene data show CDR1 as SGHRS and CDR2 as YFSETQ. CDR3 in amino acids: CASSASGGRNQPQHF. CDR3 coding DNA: TGCGCCAGCAGCGCCAGTGGCGGTAGGAATCAGCCCCAGCATTTT.

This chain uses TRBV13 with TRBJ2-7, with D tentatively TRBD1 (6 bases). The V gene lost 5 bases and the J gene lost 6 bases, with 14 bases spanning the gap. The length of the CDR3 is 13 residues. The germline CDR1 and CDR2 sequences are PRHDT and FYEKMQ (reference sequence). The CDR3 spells CASSLGTGPEQYF. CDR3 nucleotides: TGTGCCAGCAGCCTTGGAACAGGGCCCGAGCAGTACTTC. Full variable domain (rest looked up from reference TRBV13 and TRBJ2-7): AAGVIQSPRHLIKEKRETATLKCYPIPRHDTVYWYQQGPGQDPQFLISFYEKMQSDKGSIPDRFSAQQFSDYHSELNMSSLELGDSALYFCASSLGTGPEQYFGPGTRLTVT.

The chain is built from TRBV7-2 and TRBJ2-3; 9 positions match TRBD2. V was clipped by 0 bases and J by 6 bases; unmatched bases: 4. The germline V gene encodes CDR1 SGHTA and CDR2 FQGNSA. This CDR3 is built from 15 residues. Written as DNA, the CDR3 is TGTGCCAGCAGCTTAGCGGGACTAGCTACGGATACGCAGTATTTT. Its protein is CASSLAGLATDTQYF. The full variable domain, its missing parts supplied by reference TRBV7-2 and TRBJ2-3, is GAGVSQSPSNKVTEKGKDVELRCDPISGHTALYWYRQSLGQGLEFLIYFQGNSAPDKSGLPSDRFSAERTGGSVSTLTIQRTQQEDSAVYLCASSLAGLATDTQYFGPGTRLTVL.

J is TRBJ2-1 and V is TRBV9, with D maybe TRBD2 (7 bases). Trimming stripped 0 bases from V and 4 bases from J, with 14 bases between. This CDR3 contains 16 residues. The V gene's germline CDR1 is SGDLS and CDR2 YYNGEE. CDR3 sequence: CASSVGEGGSYNEQFF. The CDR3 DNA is TGTGCCAGCAGCGTAGGGGAGGGGGGGTCATACAATGAGCAGTTCTTC.

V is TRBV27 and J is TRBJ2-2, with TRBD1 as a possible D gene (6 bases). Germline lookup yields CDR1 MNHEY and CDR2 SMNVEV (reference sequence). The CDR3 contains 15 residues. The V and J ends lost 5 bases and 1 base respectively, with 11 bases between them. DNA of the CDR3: TGTGCCAGCAGTACCTACAGGGAGAACACCGGGGAGCTGTTTTTT. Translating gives CASSTYRENTGELFF.

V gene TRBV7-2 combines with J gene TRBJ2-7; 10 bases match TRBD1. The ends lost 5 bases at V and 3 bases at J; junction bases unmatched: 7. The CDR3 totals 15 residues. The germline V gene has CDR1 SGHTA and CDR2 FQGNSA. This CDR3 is CASSGPGTGDYEQYF. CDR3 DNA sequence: TGTGCCAGCAGCGGCCCCGGGACAGGGGACTACGAGCAGTACTTC.

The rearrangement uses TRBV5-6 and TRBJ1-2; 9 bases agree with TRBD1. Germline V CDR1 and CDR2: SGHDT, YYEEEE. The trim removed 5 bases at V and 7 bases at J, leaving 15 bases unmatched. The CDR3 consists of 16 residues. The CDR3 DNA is TGTGCCAGCAGTCCAACCGGGACAGGGCTTTCCCTTGGCTACACCTTC. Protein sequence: CASSPTGTGLSLGYTF.

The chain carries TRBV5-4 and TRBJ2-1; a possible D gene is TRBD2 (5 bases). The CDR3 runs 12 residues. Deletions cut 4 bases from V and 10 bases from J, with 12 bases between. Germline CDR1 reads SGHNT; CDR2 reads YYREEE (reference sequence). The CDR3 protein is CASSNVASEQFF. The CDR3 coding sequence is TGTGCCAGCAGCAACGTAGCGTCGGAGCAGTTCTTC.

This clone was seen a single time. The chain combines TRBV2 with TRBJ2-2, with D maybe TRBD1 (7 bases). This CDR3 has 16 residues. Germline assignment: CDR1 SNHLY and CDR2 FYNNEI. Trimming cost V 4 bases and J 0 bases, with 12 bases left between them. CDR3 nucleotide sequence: TGTGCCAGCAGTGTAGGCAGGGGGGCGAACACCGGGGAGCTGTTTTTT. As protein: CASSVGRGANTGELFF.

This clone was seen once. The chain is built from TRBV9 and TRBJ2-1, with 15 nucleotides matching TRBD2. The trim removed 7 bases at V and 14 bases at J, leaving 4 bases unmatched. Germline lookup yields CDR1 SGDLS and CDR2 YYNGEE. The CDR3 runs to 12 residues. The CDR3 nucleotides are TGTGCCAGCGGACTAGCGGGGGGGCCAGAGTTCTTC. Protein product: CASGLAGGPEFF.

Here the CDR3 reads CASSLETGAGNTIYF. The CDR3, as DNA: TGTGCCAGCAGCTTAGAAACAGGGGCTGGAAACACCATATATTTT. V is TRBV7-9 and J is TRBJ1-3; TRBD1 agrees at 7 bases. There are 15 residues in the CDR3. Germline V gives CDR1 SEHNR, CDR2 FQNEAQ (reference sequence). After removal of 1 base from V and 2 bases from J, the junction contained 2 bases not matched to a gene.